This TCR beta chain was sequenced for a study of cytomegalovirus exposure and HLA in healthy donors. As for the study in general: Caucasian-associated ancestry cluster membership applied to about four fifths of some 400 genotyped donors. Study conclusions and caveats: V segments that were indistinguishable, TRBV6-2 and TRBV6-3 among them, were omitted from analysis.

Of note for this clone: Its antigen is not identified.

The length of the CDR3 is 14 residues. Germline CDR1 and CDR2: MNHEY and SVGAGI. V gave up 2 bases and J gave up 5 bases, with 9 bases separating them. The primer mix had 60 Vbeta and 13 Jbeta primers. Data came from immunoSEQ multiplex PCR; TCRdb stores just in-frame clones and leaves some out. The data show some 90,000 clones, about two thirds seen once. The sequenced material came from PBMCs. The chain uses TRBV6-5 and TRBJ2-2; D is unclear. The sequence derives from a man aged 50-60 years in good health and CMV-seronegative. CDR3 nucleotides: TGTGCCAGCAGTTACATCGGTACGACCGGGGAGCTGTTTTTT. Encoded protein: CASSYIGTTGELFF.